The following is a TCR beta chain sequence with its context. Its matching antigen is unknown. This record belongs to a study of cytomegalovirus exposure and HLA in healthy donors. Whole-study results and caveats: Several of the most significant clusters were apparently associated with common viral pathogens in a later analysis. Cytomegalovirus-associated TCR beta chains were listed, numbering 164.

The PCR had 60 Vbeta and 13 Jbeta primers. The table came from immunoSEQ multiplex PCR; TCRdb's copy has only in-frame clones and leaves some out. The sample consists of over 85,000 clones, around 85% of them appearing once. Trimming pared 4 bases from V and 1 base from J, leaving 8 bases between. Germline-derived CDR1 and CDR2 are ENHRY and SYGVKD. This CDR3 contains 14 residues. The TCR comes from a man aged 35 to 55 in good health and CMV-seropositive. The sequencing sample was made of PBMCs. The chain combines TRBV10-3 with TRBJ2-1, with D unresolved. This chain's CDR3 is CAISVDSSYNEQFF. CDR3 coding DNA: TGTGCCATCAGTGTAGACTCTTCCTACAATGAGCAGTTCTTC.